Listed below are T cell receptor beta chains from one sample, sequenced in a study of blood T cell repertoires in COVID-19. Measured with immunoSEQ multiplex PCR; TCRdb has only the in-frame clones, and not every one. The sample holds about 110,000 clones, roughly 90% seen once. Sequenced input: peripheral blood. These receptors all come from a man aged 35 to 55 with active or convalescent COVID-19. CDR3s include the opening cysteine and the closing phenylalanine or tryptophan. A D gene is named only where the DNA matches it firmly.

TRBD1,TRBV25-1,TRBJ2-2,CASSEYGTGSGELFF
NA,TRBV27,TRBJ2-3,CASSSITGDTQYF
TRBD2,TRBV7-9,TRBJ2-1,CASSPTRTSGFRGNEQFF
TRBD1,TRBV6-5,TRBJ1-1,CASRLTGGGTEAFF
TRBD1,TRBV6-1,TRBJ2-1,CASSERTGGNEQFF
TRBD1,TRBV19,TRBJ2-6,CASRDRGRSGANVLTF
NA,TRBV19,TRBJ1-5,CASRQGEVQPQHF
NA,TRBV6-2/TRBV6-3,TRBJ2-7,CASSYPDQRTYEQYF
NA,TRBV28,TRBJ1-6,CASEEASSYNSPLHF
NA,TRBV2,TRBJ2-2,CASSEQGTANTGELFF
NA,TRBV28,TRBJ1-4,CASSLTSHGTNEKLFF
NA,TRBV5-8,TRBJ2-3,CASSLGGAGTDTQYF
TRBD2,TRBV3-1/TRBV3-2,TRBJ2-1,CASSRTSLYEQFF
NA,TRBV4-3,TRBJ1-3,CASSQELHTHTIYF
NA,TRBV19,TRBJ1-5,CASSMGDIRNQPQHF
TRBD2,TRBV6-5,TRBJ2-7,CASRSGLANSYEQYF